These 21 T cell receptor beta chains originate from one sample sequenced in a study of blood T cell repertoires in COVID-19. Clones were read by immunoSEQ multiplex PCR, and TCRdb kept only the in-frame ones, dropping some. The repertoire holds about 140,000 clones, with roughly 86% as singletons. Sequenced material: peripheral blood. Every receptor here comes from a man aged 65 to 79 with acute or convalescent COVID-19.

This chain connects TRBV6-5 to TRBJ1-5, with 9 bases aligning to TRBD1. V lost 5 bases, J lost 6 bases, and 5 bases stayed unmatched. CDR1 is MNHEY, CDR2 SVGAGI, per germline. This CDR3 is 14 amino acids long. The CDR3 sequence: CASSRTGDGQPQHF. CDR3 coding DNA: TGTGCCAGCAGTCGGACAGGGGACGGTCAGCCCCAGCATTTT.

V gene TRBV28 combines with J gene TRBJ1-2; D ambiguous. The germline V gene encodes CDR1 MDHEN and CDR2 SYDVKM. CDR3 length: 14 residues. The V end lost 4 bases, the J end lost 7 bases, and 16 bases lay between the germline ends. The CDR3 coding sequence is TGTGCCAGCAGTTCCCCCCAGGACTCGGGTGGCTACACCTTC. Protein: CASSSPQDSGGYTF.

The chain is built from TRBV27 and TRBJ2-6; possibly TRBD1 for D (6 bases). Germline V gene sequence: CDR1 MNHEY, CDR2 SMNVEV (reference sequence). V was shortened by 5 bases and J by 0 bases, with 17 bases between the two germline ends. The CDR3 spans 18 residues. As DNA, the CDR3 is TGTGCCAGCAGTCCTTCCGGGACACCTAGCTCTGGGGCCAACGTCCTGACTTTC. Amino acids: CASSPSGTPSSGANVLTF.

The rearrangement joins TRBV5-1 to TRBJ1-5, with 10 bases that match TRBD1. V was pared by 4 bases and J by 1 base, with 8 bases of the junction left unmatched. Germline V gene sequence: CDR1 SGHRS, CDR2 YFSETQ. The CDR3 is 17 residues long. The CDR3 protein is CASSAGGTGASNQPQHF. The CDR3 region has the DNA TGCGCCAGCAGCGCGGGTGGGACAGGGGCGAGCAATCAGCCCCAGCATTTT.

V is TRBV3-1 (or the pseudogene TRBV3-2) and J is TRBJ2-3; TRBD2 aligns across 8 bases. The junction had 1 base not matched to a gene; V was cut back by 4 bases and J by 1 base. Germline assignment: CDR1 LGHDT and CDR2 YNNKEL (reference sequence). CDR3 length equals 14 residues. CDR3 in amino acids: CASSLSGGTDTQYF. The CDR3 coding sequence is TGTGCCAGCAGCCTTAGCGGGGGCACAGATACGCAGTATTTT.

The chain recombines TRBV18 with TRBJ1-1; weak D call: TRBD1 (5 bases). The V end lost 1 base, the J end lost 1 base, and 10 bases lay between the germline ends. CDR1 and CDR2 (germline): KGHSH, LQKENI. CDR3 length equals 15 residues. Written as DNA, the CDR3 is TGTGCCAGCTCACCACTCGTCCAGGGGAACACTGAAGCTTTCTTT. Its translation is CASSPLVQGNTEAFF.

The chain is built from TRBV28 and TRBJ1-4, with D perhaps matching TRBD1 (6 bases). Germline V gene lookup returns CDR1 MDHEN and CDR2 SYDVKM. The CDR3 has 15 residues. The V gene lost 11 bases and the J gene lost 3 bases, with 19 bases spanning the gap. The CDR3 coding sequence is TGTGCCGGATCGTATACAGGGCAGGCTAATGAAAAACTGTTTTTT. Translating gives CAGSYTGQANEKLFF. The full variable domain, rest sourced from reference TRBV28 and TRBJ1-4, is DVKVTQSSRYLVKRTGEKVFLECVQDMDHENMFWYRQDPGLGLRLIYFSYDVKMKEKGDIPEGYSVSREKKERFSLILESASTNQTSMYLCAGSYTGQANEKLFFGSGTQLSVL.

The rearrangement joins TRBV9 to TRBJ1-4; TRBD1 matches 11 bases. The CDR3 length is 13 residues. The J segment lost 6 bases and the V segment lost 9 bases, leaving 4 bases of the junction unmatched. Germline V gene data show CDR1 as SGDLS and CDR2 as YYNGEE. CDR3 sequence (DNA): TGTGCCACCCGGGGACAGGGGGATGAAAAACTGTTTTTT. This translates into CATRGQGDEKLFF.

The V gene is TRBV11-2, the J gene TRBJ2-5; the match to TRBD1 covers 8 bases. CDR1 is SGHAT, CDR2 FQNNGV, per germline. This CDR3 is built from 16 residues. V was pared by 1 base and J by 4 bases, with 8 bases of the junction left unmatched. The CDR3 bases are TGTGCCAGCAGCTTAGTGGCCCCGACAGGGGCAGAGACCCAGTACTTC. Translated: CASSLVAPTGAETQYF. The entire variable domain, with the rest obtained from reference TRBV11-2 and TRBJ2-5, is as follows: EAGVAQSPRYKIIEKRQSVAFWCNPISGHATLYWYQQILGQGPKLLIQFQNNGVVDDSQLPKDRFSAERLKGVDSTLKIQPAKLEDSAVYLCASSLVAPTGAETQYFGPGTRLLVL.

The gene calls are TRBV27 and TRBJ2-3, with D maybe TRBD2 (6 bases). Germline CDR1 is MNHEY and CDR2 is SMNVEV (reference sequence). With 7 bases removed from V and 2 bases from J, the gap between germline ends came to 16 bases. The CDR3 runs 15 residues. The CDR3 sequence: CASKLEEGHTDTQYF. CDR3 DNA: TGTGCCAGCAAGTTGGAGGAGGGCCACACAGATACGCAGTATTTT.

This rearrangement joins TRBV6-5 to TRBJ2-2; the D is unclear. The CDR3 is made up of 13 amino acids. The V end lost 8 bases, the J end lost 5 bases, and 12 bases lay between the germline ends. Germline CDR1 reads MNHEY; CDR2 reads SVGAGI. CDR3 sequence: CASSASRTGELFF. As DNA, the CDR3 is TGTGCCAGCTCAGCTAGTCGTACCGGGGAGCTGTTTTTT.

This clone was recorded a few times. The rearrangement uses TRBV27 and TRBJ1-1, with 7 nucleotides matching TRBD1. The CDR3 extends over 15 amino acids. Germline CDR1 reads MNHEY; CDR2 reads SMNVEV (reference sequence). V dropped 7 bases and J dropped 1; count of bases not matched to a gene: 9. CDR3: CASNRHGTENTEAFF. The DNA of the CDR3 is TGTGCCAGCAACCGCCACGGGACAGAGAACACTGAAGCTTTCTTT.

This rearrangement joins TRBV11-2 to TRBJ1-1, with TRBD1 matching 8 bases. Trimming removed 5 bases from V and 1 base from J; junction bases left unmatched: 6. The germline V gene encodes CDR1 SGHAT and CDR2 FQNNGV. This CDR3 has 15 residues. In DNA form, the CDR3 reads TGTGCCAGCAGCCCGGGACAGGAGAAGAACACTGAAGCTTTCTTT. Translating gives CASSPGQEKNTEAFF.

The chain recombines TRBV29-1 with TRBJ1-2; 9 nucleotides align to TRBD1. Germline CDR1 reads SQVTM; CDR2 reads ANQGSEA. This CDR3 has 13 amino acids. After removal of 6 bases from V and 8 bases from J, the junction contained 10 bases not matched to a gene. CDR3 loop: CSVGEGQGRGYTF. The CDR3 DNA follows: TGCAGCGTCGGGGAAGGACAGGGGAGAGGCTACACCTTC.

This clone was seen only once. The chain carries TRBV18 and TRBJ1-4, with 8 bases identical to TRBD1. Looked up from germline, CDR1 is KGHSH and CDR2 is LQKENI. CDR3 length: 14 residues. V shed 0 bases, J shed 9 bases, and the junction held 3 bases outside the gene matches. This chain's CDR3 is CASSPPGQEKKLFF. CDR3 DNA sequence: TGTGCCAGCTCACCACCGGGACAGGAAAAAAAACTGTTTTTT.

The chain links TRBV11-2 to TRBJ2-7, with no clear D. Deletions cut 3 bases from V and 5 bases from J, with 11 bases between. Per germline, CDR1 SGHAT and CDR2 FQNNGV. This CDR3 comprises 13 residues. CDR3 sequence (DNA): TGTGCCAGCAGCTTCCGCGATGTAGACGAGCAGTACTTC. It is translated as CASSFRDVDEQYF.

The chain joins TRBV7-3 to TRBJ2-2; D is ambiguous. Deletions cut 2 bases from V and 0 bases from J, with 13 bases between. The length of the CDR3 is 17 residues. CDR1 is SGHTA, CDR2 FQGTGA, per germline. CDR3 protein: CASSLFERFANTGELFF. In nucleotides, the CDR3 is TGTGCCAGCAGCTTATTCGAGAGGTTCGCGAACACCGGGGAGCTGTTTTTT.

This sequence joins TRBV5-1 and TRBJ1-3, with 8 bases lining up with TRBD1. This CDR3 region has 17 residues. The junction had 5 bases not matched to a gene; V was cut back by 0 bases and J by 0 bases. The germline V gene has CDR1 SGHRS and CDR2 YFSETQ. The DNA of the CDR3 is TGCGCCAGCAGCTTGGCAGGGGGCGAAAGCTCTGGAAACACCATATATTTT. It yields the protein CASSLAGGESSGNTIYF.

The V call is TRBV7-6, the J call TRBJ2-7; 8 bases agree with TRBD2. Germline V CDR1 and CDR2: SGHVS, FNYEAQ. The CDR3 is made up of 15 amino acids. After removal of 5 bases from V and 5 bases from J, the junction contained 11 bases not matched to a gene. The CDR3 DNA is TGTGCCAGCAGCCCCTGGACTAGCAAGGGCCACGAGCAGTACTTC. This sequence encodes CASSPWTSKGHEQYF.

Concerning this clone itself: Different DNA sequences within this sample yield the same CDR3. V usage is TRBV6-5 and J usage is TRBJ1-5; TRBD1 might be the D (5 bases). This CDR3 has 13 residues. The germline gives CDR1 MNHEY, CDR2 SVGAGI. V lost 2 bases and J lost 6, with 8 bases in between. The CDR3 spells CASSYGRGQPQHF. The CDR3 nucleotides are TGTGCCAGCAGTTACGGGAGGGGTCAGCCCCAGCATTTT.

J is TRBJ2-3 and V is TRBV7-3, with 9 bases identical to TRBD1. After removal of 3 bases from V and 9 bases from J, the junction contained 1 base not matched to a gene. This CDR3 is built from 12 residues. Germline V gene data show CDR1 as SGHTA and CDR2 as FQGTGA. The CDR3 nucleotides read TGTGCCAGCAGCTTCGGGACAGGGACGCAGTATTTT. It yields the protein CASSFGTGTQYF. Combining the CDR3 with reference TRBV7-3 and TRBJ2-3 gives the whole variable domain GAGVSQTPSNKVTEKGKYVELRCDPISGHTALYWYRQSLGQGPEFLIYFQGTGAADDSGLPNDRFFAVRPEGSVSTLKIQRTERGDSAVYLCASSFGTGTQYFGPGTRLTVL.